These 17 T cell receptor beta chains originate from one sample sequenced in a study of blood T cells in healthy people across ages. Using a J-beta primer mix together with a sample-barcoded 5' primer, a second PCR was run for 7 to 11 cycles. Each CDR3 protein gets one entry after TCRdb re-called the 5' RACE reads with MiXCR. This table holds hundreds of thousands of distinct CDR3 sequences, 35% to 50% found once. Sequencing input: blood. The receptors stem from an elderly man in good health.

This clonotype has just a few counts. The genes are TRBV6-4 and TRBJ2-3, with 8 bases matching TRBD2. With V trimmed by 2 bases and J by 4 bases, 5 bases remained unmatched. Germline CDR1 is MRHNA and CDR2 is SNTAGT. This CDR3 is 15 amino acids long. CDR3 nucleotide sequence: TGTGCCAGCAGTGACGGGACTAGTGAGGCAGATACGCAGTATTTT. This codes for CASSDGTSEADTQYF.

This clonotype has a handful of counts. The chain carries TRBV12-3 or TRBV12-4 and TRBJ2-5; 12 bases map to TRBD2. With V trimmed by 7 bases and J by 11 bases, 17 bases remained unmatched. CDR3 length equals 16 residues. CDR3: CASILILAGGPNEQYF. The DNA for the CDR3 is TGTGCCAGCATCCTTATCCTAGCGGGAGGGCCCAATGAGCAGTACTTC.

The chain couples TRBV20-1 to TRBJ2-7, with D hard to call. The CDR3 totals 12 residues. V shed 6 bases and J shed 5 bases, with 14 bases lying between them. Germline lookup yields CDR1 DFQATT and CDR2 SNEGSKA (reference sequence). The CDR3 loop reads CSAEESNDEQYF. The CDR3 region has the DNA TGCAGTGCCGAGGAGAGCAACGACGAGCAGTACTTC.

The chain couples TRBV5-1 to TRBJ2-6; D might be TRBD1 or TRBD2, each matching 5 bases. This CDR3 region has 16 residues. Trimming cost V 5 bases and J 4 bases, with 16 bases left between them. The germline V gene encodes CDR1 SGHRS and CDR2 YFSETQ. The CDR3, as DNA: TGCGCCAGCAGTAGGGACGGGCTCACGGGGGCCAACGTCCTGACTTTC. This gives the protein CASSRDGLTGANVLTF.

V is TRBV7-2 and J is TRBJ2-1; TRBD1 or TRBD2 may be the D gene (5 bases each). CDR3 length: 13 amino acids. V lost 4 bases and J lost 4, with 8 bases in between. Germline V lookup: CDR1 SGHTA, CDR2 FQGNSA. CDR3 bases: TGTGCCAGCAGCTGGGACGGATACAATGAGCAGTTCTTC. Protein sequence: CASSWDGYNEQFF.

This clonotype appeared a few times. The rearrangement joins TRBV15 to TRBJ2-1, with TRBD2 matching over 7 bases. CDR1 and CDR2 from the germline V gene are LNHNV and YYDKDF (reference sequence). Losses at the gene ends were 5 bases for V and 5 bases for J; bases not matched to a gene: 9. The CDR3 runs 15 residues. The CDR3 loop is CATSPRLAVHNEQFF. The CDR3 DNA is TGTGCCACCAGCCCCCGGCTAGCGGTACACAATGAGCAGTTCTTC.

CDR3 in amino acids: CAWSVVDYGYTF. The CDR3 nucleotides read TGTGCCTGGAGTGTAGTAGACTATGGCTACACCTTC. The V call is TRBV30, the J call TRBJ1-2; no firm D call. Germline V CDR1 and CDR2: GTSNPN, SVGIG (reference sequence). CDR3 length equals 12 residues. The V end was cut by 0 bases, the J end by 3 bases, with 5 bases between.

This clonotype was seen at least ten times. For the CDR3, the DNA is TGTGCCAGCAGTGATCTGGGAGATACGCAGTATTTT. Translating it yields CASSDLGDTQYF. This chain joins TRBV2 and TRBJ2-3; D is uncertain. Trimming removed 3 bases at V and 5 bases at J, with 6 bases between. This CDR3 comprises 12 residues. The germline gives CDR1 SNHLY, CDR2 FYNNEI.

The rearrangement uses TRBV6-2 or TRBV6-3 and TRBJ1-2; unclear D gene. V was shortened by 2 bases and J by 4 bases, with 14 bases between the two germline ends. CDR3 length: 15 residues. Germline V gives CDR1 MNHEY, CDR2 SVGEGT. CDR3: CASSYRAGQVYGYTF. The CDR3 nucleotides read TGTGCCAGCAGTTACCGTGCGGGTCAGGTCTATGGCTACACCTTC.

This clonotype came up a few times. V gene TRBV24-1 combines with J gene TRBJ2-7; D uncertain. V lost 3 bases to trimming and J lost 5 bases, with 10 bases between them. The CDR3 is 13 amino acids. Germline V CDR1 and CDR2: KGHDR, SFDVKD. The CDR3 DNA reads as TGTGCCACCAGTGATCCCCGGCAGGACGAGCAGTACTTC. Its translation: CATSDPRQDEQYF.

The chain links TRBV4-2 to TRBJ1-4; the D gene is possibly TRBD1 (5 bases). This CDR3 is built from 16 residues. Germline V lookup: CDR1 LGHNA, CDR2 YNFKEQ. Trimming pared 5 bases from V and 3 bases from J, leaving 16 bases between. The CDR3 region is CASSRSGWAANEKLFF. The CDR3 nucleotides read TGTGCCAGCAGCAGGTCAGGGTGGGCGGCTAATGAAAAACTGTTTTTT.

This clonotype has more than one count but fewer than ten. The chain carries TRBV27 and TRBJ2-1; 11 bases are shared with TRBD2. V was pared by 5 bases and J by 14 bases, with 14 bases of the junction left unmatched. This CDR3 has 15 residues. Per germline, CDR1 MNHEY and CDR2 SMNVEV (reference sequence). The CDR3 DNA is TGTGCCAGCAGTAATGTAGCGGGAGGGCCCGCAGTGAAGTTCTTC. It translates to CASSNVAGGPAVKFF.

Worth noting for this clonotype: This may be a read error, as it is one base from a much larger clone. The chain combines TRBV12-3 or TRBV12-4 with TRBJ2-1, with 9 bases lining up with TRBD2. J gave up 13 bases and V 10 bases, and 14 bases lay outside the gene matches. CDR3 length: 13 amino acids. The CDR3 nucleotides are TGTGCCACCAATAGCGGGAGAGGGGAGACCCAGTTCTTC. Translating gives CATNSGRGETQFF.

The gene calls are TRBV12-3 or TRBV12-4 and TRBJ2-5; D perhaps matches TRBD1 (5 bases). This CDR3 has 11 residues. Trimming took 5 bases from V and 11 from J, leaving 12 bases between them. As DNA, the CDR3 is TGTGCCAGCAGTCCCAGTGGGGCACAGTACTTC. This encodes CASSPSGAQYF.

This clonotype was counted only a few times. V usage is TRBV6-6 and J usage is TRBJ1-2; D is uncertain. Germline V lookup: CDR1 MNHNY, CDR2 SVGAGI (reference sequence). Trimming left V 2 bases short and J 3 bases short, with 7 bases between. This CDR3 is built from 13 residues. CDR3 nucleotide sequence: TGTGCCAGCAGTTACAGGCAGCACTATGGCTACACCTTC. Translation gives CASSYRQHYGYTF.

This sequence joins TRBV5-1 and TRBJ2-3, with D maybe TRBD2 (5 bases). The CDR3 loop spans 15 amino acids. CDR1 and CDR2 (germline): SGHRS, YFSETQ. Trimming took off 7 bases at V and 0 bases at J, with 15 bases between the two ends. CDR3 nucleotides: TGCGCCAGCGGCAAGGAGTTAGCGAGCACAGATACGCAGTATTTT. Amino acid sequence: CASGKELASTDTQYF.

The chain is built from TRBV20-1 and TRBJ1-5, with D unresolved. CDR1 and CDR2 (germline): DFQATT, SNEGSKA (reference sequence). The V end was cut by 2 bases, the J end by 2 bases, with 13 bases between. This CDR3 region has 15 residues. Here the CDR3 DNA reads TGCAGTGCTAGAAGCGCTACCTTGGGCAATCAGCCCCAGCATTTT. This gives the protein CSARSATLGNQPQHF.